The clone carrying this T cell receptor beta chain was detected only a few times. Its specificity is unknown. The CDR3 contains 15 residues. Germline V lookup: CDR1 WSHSY, CDR2 SAAADI. Trimming took 2 bases from V and 2 from J, leaving 13 bases between them. Libraries were prepared by immunoSEQ multiplex PCR; TCRdb keeps only in-frame clonotypes and omits some of them. The sample contains around 44,000 clones, approximately 86% of which appear only once. This sample stems from a study of T cell responses to AZD1222 COVID-19 vaccine. Study results and caveats: Spike was spanned by vaccine-associated CD4 TCRs, which were dominant at 160-218 and 743-854. White British donors predominated, females outnumbered males, and clonal diversity was possibly underestimated. Variant regions that are unmutated are reportedly the target of nearly half of spike-specific TCRs.

Whether given at about 4 or about 12 weeks, second doses were pooled. The chain is built from TRBV10-2 and TRBJ2-7; D may be TRBD2 (7 bases). This clonotype originated in an adult who received the AZD1222 COVID-19 vaccine. The input for sequencing was peripheral blood, taken 28 days after the second AZD1222 dose. CDR3 DNA sequence: TGCGCCAGCAGTGAGGCTGGGGGGGGCCCCTACGAGCAGTACTTC. This encodes CASSEAGGGPYEQYF.